This T cell receptor beta chain is from a study of regulatory T cells in long-lasting Graves disease. Study-level findings and limits: Patients with persistent disease showed a bias toward TRBV28, TRBJ1-2 and TRBJ2-5.

Concerning this clonotype: What it binds is not known.

The time point was: persistent/refractory GD, antithyroid drugs over 5 years with positive TRAb. After RNA was extracted from PBMCs, the TCR library was made from it. The authors built TCR beta libraries using iRepertoire HTBI primers and Arm-PCR of CDR3 regions. TCRdb passed the multiplex PCR reads through MiXCR, listing each CDR3 protein once. The profile shows 650,000 to 700,000 distinct CDR3 sequences, around 30% of them singletons. Trimming cost V 0 bases and J 3 bases, with 17 bases left between them. This CDR3 has 17 amino acids. Germline V gives CDR1 SEHNR, CDR2 FQNEAQ (reference sequence). The TCR sequence derives from a female donor with Graves disease. The input for sequencing was peripheral blood mononuclear cells (PBMCs), taken when the disease was refractory, from a patient treated with antithyroid drugs. The V and J genes are TRBV7-9 and TRBJ1-1; D perhaps matches TRBD1 (6 bases). CDR3 in DNA: TGTGCCAGCAGCTTAGCAGATGGGACCGGGGGCGACACTGAAGCTTTCTTT. It specifies CASSLADGTGGDTEAFF.